A selection of T cell receptor beta chains follows, all from one sample in a study of identical twins. Each CDR3 protein is one row after TCRdb ran MiXCR on the 5' RACE reads. The sample lists 1,800,000 or so distinct CDR3 sequences, less than 40% occurring once. Material: cord blood. The origin of the receptors is a newborn girl in good health. Both conserved end residues are part of each CDR3. Fields, in order: V gene, clone size, J gene, D gene, CDR3 DNA, CDR3 protein. D genes are given only for firm matches. Size is omitted from some rows. Given values are once, few, many or a class for expanded clones.

V gene: TRBV20-1
clone size: -
J gene: TRBJ2-7
D gene: -
CDR3 DNA: TGCAGTGCTAGCCCTTCGACAGTCGCCTACGAGCAGTACTTC
CDR3 protein: CSASPSTVAYEQYF

V gene: TRBV6-6
clone size: few
J gene: TRBJ2-3
D gene: TRBD2
CDR3 DNA: TGTGCCAGCAGTTCCACCGGACTAGCGGTCCTAGGAGATACGCAGTATTTT
CDR3 protein: CASSSTGLAVLGDTQYF

V gene: TRBV15
clone size: few
J gene: TRBJ1-5
D gene: -
CDR3 DNA: TGTGCCACCAGCAGAGATTTGGGCAGGGGCGGCAATCAGCCCCAGCATTTT
CDR3 protein: CATSRDLGRGGNQPQHF

V gene: TRBV19
clone size: few
J gene: TRBJ2-1
D gene: -
CDR3 DNA: TGTGCCAGTAGTAAGGGAACTCACAATGAGCAGTTCTTC
CDR3 protein: CASSKGTHNEQFF

V gene: TRBV18
clone size: few
J gene: TRBJ1-5
D gene: -
CDR3 DNA: TGTGCCAGCTCACTGGGACGGCATAGCAATCAGCCCCAGCATTTT
CDR3 protein: CASSLGRHSNQPQHF

V gene: TRBV19
clone size: few
J gene: TRBJ2-7
D gene: -
CDR3 DNA: TGTGCCAGTAGTATCCTACCGTCCTACGAGCAGTACTTC
CDR3 protein: CASSILPSYEQYF

V gene: TRBV4-2
clone size: -
J gene: TRBJ1-5
D gene: -
CDR3 DNA: TGTGCCAGCAGCCCCGTAGGTTCGGGGGCGGCTCAGCCCCAGCATTTT
CDR3 protein: CASSPVGSGAAQPQHF

V gene: TRBV6-6
clone size: few
J gene: TRBJ1-1
D gene: TRBD1
CDR3 DNA: TGTGCCAGCAGTTACCCGAAGGACAGGGAGGTAAGGACTGAAGCTTTCTTT
CDR3 protein: CASSYPKDREVRTEAFF

V gene: TRBV7-9
clone size: few
J gene: TRBJ1-1
D gene: TRBD1
CDR3 DNA: TGTGCCAGCAGCACCCACCCGACAGGGGGCTCCACTGAAGCTTTCTTT
CDR3 protein: CASSTHPTGGSTEAFF

V gene: TRBV29-1
clone size: -
J gene: TRBJ1-4
D gene: -
CDR3 DNA: -
CDR3 protein: CSVAEGTGREKPFF

V gene: TRBV6-2/TRBV6-3
clone size: few
J gene: TRBJ2-3
D gene: -
CDR3 DNA: TGTGCCAGCAGTTACGGCCGGCTAGCCAGCACAGATACGCAGTATTTT
CDR3 protein: CASSYGRLASTDTQYF

V gene: TRBV20-1
clone size: few
J gene: TRBJ1-5
D gene: TRBD1
CDR3 DNA: TGCAGTGCTAGCCCGACAGGGAGAGGCAATCAGCCCCAGCATTTT
CDR3 protein: CSASPTGRGNQPQHF

V gene: TRBV28
clone size: -
J gene: TRBJ2-7
D gene: -
CDR3 DNA: TGTGCCGGCAGTTTAGGACTAAAATCCTACGAGCAGTACTTC
CDR3 protein: CAGSLGLKSYEQYF

V gene: TRBV2
clone size: -
J gene: TRBJ1-4
D gene: TRBD1
CDR3 DNA: TGTGCCAGCAGGCGGGACAGGGCGGCTAATGAAAAACTGTTTTTT
CDR3 protein: CASRRDRAANEKLFF

V gene: TRBV4-2
clone size: -
J gene: TRBJ2-7
D gene: TRBD1
CDR3 DNA: TGTGCCAGCAGCCAAGAAGGGGGGCAGGGGGCAGGGGAGCAGTACTTC
CDR3 protein: CASSQEGGQGAGEQYF

V gene: TRBV29-1
clone size: many
J gene: TRBJ2-7
D gene: -
CDR3 DNA: TGCAGCGTTGGCCAGGTCTTCCCTTCCTACGAGCAGTACTTC
CDR3 protein: CSVGQVFPSYEQYF

V gene: TRBV12-3/TRBV12-4
clone size: -
J gene: TRBJ2-7
D gene: TRBD2
CDR3 DNA: TGTGCCAGCAGGCCTAGCGGGGGAAAATTCTACGAGCAGTACTTC
CDR3 protein: CASRPSGGKFYEQYF

V gene: TRBV7-2
clone size: few
J gene: TRBJ1-6
D gene: -
CDR3 DNA: TGTGCCAGCAGCTTTGAAGGGGTCTATTCACCCCTCCACTTT
CDR3 protein: CASSFEGVYSPLHF